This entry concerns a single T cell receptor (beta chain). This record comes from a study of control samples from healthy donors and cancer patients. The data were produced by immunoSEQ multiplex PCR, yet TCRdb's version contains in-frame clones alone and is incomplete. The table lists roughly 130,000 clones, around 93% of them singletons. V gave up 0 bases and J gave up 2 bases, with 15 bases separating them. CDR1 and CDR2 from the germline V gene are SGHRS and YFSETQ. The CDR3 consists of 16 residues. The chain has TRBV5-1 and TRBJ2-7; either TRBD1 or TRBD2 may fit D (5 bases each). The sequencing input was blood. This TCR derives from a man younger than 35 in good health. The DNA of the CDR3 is TGCGCCAGCAGCTTGGCAGTGGGGGTTGGTACCTACGAGCAGTACTTC. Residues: CASSLAVGVGTYEQYF.